This T cell receptor (beta chain) was captured by sequencing in a study of shared clonotypes between healthy human individuals. Across the study: Three plates were used per donor for CD4 naive, three for CD4 memory, two for CD8 naive and one for CD8 memory.

Of note for this clone: Its antigen is not identified.

Notes on the study in general: Rarefaction revealed incomplete sorted-subset sequencing despite large depth. The four-donor shared clonotypes exceeded non-shared clonotypes in generation probability, with non-shared ones scoring lower.

Naive CD8 cells comprised CD45RO-negative, CCR7-positively selected cells, excluding terminally differentiated effector memory CD45RA+ cells. This CDR3 is 19 amino acids long. Germline trimming cut 3 bases from V and 1 base from J; bases unmatched to any gene: 18. Germline-derived CDR1 and CDR2 are SGDLS and YYNGEE. Profiled with immunoSEQ multiplex PCR; TCRdb holds only in-frame clones, not every one. The data hold fewer than 800,000 clones, with roughly nine tenths observed a single time. The material sequenced was naive CD8+ T cells sorted from blood. The chain couples TRBV9 to TRBJ2-5, with 7 bases aligning to TRBD2. The source is a man younger than 40 in good health. The DNA of the CDR3 is TGTGCCAGCAGCGAAGAGGAGGTTGATTGGGGGGGAAGCCAAGAGACCCAGTACTTC. This gives the protein CASSEEEVDWGGSQETQYF.